This T cell receptor (beta chain) was recorded in a study of cytomegalovirus exposure and HLA in healthy donors. PCR was performed using 60 Vbeta and 13 Jbeta primers. Generated by immunoSEQ multiplex PCR, the TCRdb table keeps only in-frame clones and is missing some. The sample consists of 200,000 or so clones, 82% of them appearing once. V was shortened by 5 bases and J by 2 bases, with 15 bases between the two germline ends. Germline V gene lookup returns CDR1 SEHNR and CDR2 FQNEAQ (reference sequence). The CDR3 is 16 residues long. Study-level points and caveats: CMV serostatus stood as the only immune exposure information on hand.

As to this clone: Its matching antigen is unknown.

The source of this sequence is a woman aged 40 to 49 in good health and CMV-seronegative. The V gene is TRBV7-9, the J gene TRBJ1-4; D call uncertain. Sequences were obtained from PBMCs. CDR3 bases: TGTGCCAGCAGCGCCCGCGGGGTAGTGACTAATGAAAAACTGTTTTTT. Amino acids: CASSARGVVTNEKLFF.